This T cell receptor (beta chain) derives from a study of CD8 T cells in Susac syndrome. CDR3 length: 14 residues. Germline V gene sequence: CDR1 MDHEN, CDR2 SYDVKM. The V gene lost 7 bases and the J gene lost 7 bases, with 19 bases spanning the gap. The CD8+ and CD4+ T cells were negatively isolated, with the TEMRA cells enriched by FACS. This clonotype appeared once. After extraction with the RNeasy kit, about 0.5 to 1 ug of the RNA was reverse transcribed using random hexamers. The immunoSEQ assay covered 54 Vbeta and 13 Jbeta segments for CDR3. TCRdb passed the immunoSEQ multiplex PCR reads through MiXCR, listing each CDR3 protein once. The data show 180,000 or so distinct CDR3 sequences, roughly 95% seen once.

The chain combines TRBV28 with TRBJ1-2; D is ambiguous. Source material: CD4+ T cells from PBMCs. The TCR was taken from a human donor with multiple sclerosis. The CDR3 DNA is TGTGCCAGCACCGACCCAGCGGATTCGGGTGGCTACACCTTC. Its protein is CASTDPADSGGYTF.